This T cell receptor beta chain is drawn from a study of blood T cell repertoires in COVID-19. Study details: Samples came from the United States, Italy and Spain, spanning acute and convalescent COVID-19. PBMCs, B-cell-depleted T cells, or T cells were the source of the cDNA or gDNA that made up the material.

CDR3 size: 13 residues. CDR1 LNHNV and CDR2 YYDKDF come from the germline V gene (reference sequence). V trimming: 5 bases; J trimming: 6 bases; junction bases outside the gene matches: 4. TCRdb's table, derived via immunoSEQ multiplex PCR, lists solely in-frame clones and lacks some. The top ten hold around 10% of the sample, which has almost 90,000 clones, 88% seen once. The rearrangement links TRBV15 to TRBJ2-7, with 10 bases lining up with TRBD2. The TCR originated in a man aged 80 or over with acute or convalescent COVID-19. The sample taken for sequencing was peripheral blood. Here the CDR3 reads CATSPLAGSEQYF. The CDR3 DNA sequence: TGTGCCACCAGCCCACTAGCGGGAAGCGAGCAGTACTTC.